A single sample gave rise to the 29 T cell receptor beta chains below, sequenced in a study of blood T cell repertoires in COVID-19. Using immunoSEQ multiplex PCR, the repertoire was profiled, and TCRdb retains in-frame clones only, with some absent. Among roughly 500,000 clones, approximately 86% were seen once, and the ten largest hold around 7.9%. The sample consisted of PBMCs or T cells enriched from blood (not recorded which). The origin of the receptors is a woman in her fifties or sixties who had recovered from COVID-19.

The CDR3 here is CASSSLENTEAFF. CDR3 bases: TGTGCCAGCAGCTCCCTAGAGAACACTGAAGCTTTCTTT. The chain employs TRBV5-4 and TRBJ1-1; D call uncertain. Germline assignment: CDR1 SGHNT and CDR2 YYREEE (reference sequence). The CDR3 runs to 13 residues. Trimming took off 3 bases at V and 1 base at J, with 7 bases between the two ends. The full variable domain, its missing parts supplied by reference TRBV5-4 and TRBJ1-1, is ETGVTQSPTHLIKTRGQQVTLRCSSQSGHNTVSWYQQALGQGPQFIFQYYREEENGRGNFPPRFSGLQFPNYSSELNVNALELDDSALYLCASSSLENTEAFFGQGTRLTVV.

The rearrangement links TRBV27 to TRBJ1-4; 9 nucleotides match TRBD1. CDR1 and CDR2 (germline): MNHEY, SMNVEV (reference sequence). V was pared by 5 bases and J by 4 bases, with 2 bases of the junction left unmatched. The CDR3 contains 14 residues. The CDR3 loop reads CASSRTGDNEKLFF. The CDR3 coding sequence is TGTGCCAGCAGTCGGACAGGGGATAATGAAAAACTGTTTTTT.

Points on this clone: Mismatch with germline at one junction end may stem from a read error. This chain joins TRBV12-3 or TRBV12-4 and TRBJ2-3; weak D call: TRBD1 (6 bases). CDR3 length: 11 residues. CDR3 sequence: CASSSTGAADF. CDR3 bases: TGTGCCAGCAGTTCGACAGGCGCGGCAGATTTT.

The chain has TRBV7-8 and TRBJ1-6; D is perhaps TRBD1 (5 bases). This CDR3 region has 14 residues. CDR1 and CDR2 from the germline V gene are SGHVS and FQNEAQ. V lost 1 base to trimming and J lost 9 bases, with 10 bases between them. The CDR3 DNA sequence: TGTGCCAGCAGCTTAGGACAGCAAGCTTCACCCCTCCACTTT. Translation gives CASSLGQQASPLHF. Together with reference TRBV7-8 and TRBJ1-6, the CDR3 gives the full variable domain: GAGVSQSPRYKVAKRGQDVALRCDPISGHVSLFWYQQALGQGPEFLTYFQNEAQLDKSGLPSDRFFAERPEGSVSTLKIQRTQQEDSAVYLCASSLGQQASPLHFGNGTRLTVT.

This clone has more than one count but fewer than ten. The CDR3 bases are TGTGCCAGCAGTCCCAGGGCAGGGCGTACCTACAATGAGCAGTTCTTC. Protein: CASSPRAGRTYNEQFF. The chain links TRBV27 to TRBJ2-1, with D tentatively TRBD1 (5 bases). V dropped 5 bases and J dropped 2 bases, with 16 bases sitting between them. The CDR3 has 16 residues. CDR1 and CDR2 from the germline V gene are MNHEY and SMNVEV (reference sequence).

The CDR3 coding sequence is TGTGCCAGCAGAAGAGGCCCTCTAGCCAAAAACATTCAGTACTTC. The encoded protein is CASRRGPLAKNIQYF. V gene TRBV6-5 combines with J gene TRBJ2-4; the D is unclear. The CDR3 is 15 residues long. Germline CDR1 and CDR2: MNHEY and SVGAGI. Trimming cost V 6 bases and J 0 bases, with 12 bases left between them.

The CDR3 is CASSLGAGGNTGELFF. In DNA, the CDR3 is TGTGCCAGCAGCTTAGGTGCGGGGGGAAACACCGGGGAGCTGTTTTTT. The chain couples TRBV7-8 to TRBJ2-2; TRBD2 aligns across 8 bases. The CDR3 is 16 residues long. From germline, CDR1 is SGHVS and CDR2 FQNEAQ. Trimming cost V 1 base and J 2 bases; bases outside gene matches: 3.

V is TRBV6-5 and J is TRBJ1-1; no clear D. V shed 6 bases and J shed 0 bases, with 8 bases lying between them. CDR1 is MNHEY and CDR2 is SVGAGI in the germline V gene. The CDR3 totals 13 residues. CDR3 region: CASRTSLNTEAFF. For the CDR3, the DNA is TGTGCCAGCAGGACATCTTTGAACACTGAAGCTTTCTTT.

The chain uses TRBV27 and TRBJ2-7; 8 bases map to TRBD2. The CDR3 totals 15 residues. The J segment lost 2 bases and the V segment lost 6 bases, leaving 9 bases of the junction unmatched. The germline gives CDR1 MNHEY, CDR2 SMNVEV (reference sequence). The CDR3 loop reads CASSRTGTRPYEQYF. The DNA of the CDR3 is TGTGCCAGCAGCCGGACCGGGACTAGACCCTACGAGCAGTACTTC.

The chain couples TRBV4-1 to TRBJ2-1, with 7 nucleotides matching TRBD2. The CDR3 sequence is 18 residues long. Trimming took 3 bases from V and 0 from J; bases not matched to a gene: 11. Germline V lookup: CDR1 MGHRA, CDR2 YSYEKL. The CDR3 region is CASSQDLLLADSYNEQFF. CDR3 DNA: TGCGCCAGCAGCCAGGACCTATTGCTAGCGGACTCCTACAATGAGCAGTTCTTC.

V and J are TRBV21-1 and TRBJ2-7; whether TRBD1, the table's D call, matches the DNA was not checked. TRBV21-1 is reported as a pseudogene. This CDR3 has 13 amino acids. Here the CDR3 DNA reads TGTGCCAGCAGTCTTGACAGGGCCTACGAGCAGTACGTC. Protein sequence: CASSLDRAYEQYV.

V gene TRBV18 combines with J gene TRBJ1-2, with D maybe TRBD1 (6 bases). Germline V CDR1 and CDR2: KGHSH, LQKENI. The CDR3 consists of 15 residues. V lost 2 bases to trimming and J lost 2 bases, with 12 bases between them. CDR3 amino acids: CASSPGQWQNYGYTF. In DNA, the CDR3 is TGTGCCAGCTCACCAGGACAGTGGCAGAACTATGGCTACACCTTC.

Concerning this clone itself: The sample carries other DNA sequences with the same CDR3. V and J are TRBV5-1 and TRBJ2-3; D perhaps matches TRBD1 (6 bases). CDR3 size: 14 residues. Per the germline V gene, CDR1 is SGHRS and CDR2 is YFSETQ. Deletions cut 8 bases from V and 0 bases from J, with 13 bases between. CDR3 loop: CASSDRPSTDTQYF. The CDR3 DNA is TGCGCCAGTTCGGACAGACCGAGCACAGATACGCAGTATTTT.

The chain combines TRBV5-1 with TRBJ1-4, with 7 bases that match TRBD1. V trimming: 2 bases; J trimming: 4 bases; junction bases outside the gene matches: 8. Germline values: CDR1 SGHRS, CDR2 YFSETQ. The CDR3 runs 16 residues. CDR3 loop: CASSLATGANNEKLFF. For the CDR3, the DNA is TGCGCCAGCAGCTTAGCCACAGGGGCAAATAATGAAAAACTGTTTTTT.

The chain is built from TRBV14 and TRBJ2-3, with unresolved D. The CDR3 is made up of 15 amino acids. CDR1 and CDR2 from the germline V gene are SGHDN and FVKESK. The V end was cut by 3 bases, the J end by 3 bases, with 13 bases between. CDR3 DNA sequence: TGTGCCAGCAGCCAGTACAAGACATCGACAGATACGCAGTATTTT. Its protein is CASSQYKTSTDTQYF.

The chain couples TRBV6-5 to TRBJ1-5, with D tentatively TRBD1 (5 bases). CDR3 size: 14 residues. The V end lost 3 bases, the J end lost 6 bases, and 12 bases lay between the germline ends. Germline V gene lookup returns CDR1 MNHEY and CDR2 SVGAGI. CDR3 in amino acids: CASSYFQGSQPQHF. For the CDR3, the DNA is TGTGCCAGCAGTTATTTCCAGGGTAGTCAGCCCCAGCATTTT.

V gene TRBV29-1 combines with J gene TRBJ2-3, with 7 positions matching TRBD2. This CDR3 is built from 13 residues. V shed 6 bases, J shed 0 bases, and the junction held 3 bases outside the gene matches. CDR1 SQVTM and CDR2 ANQGSEA come from the germline V gene. The CDR3, as DNA: TGCAGCGTCTCCGGGGGGAGCACAGATACGCAGTATTTT. It yields the protein CSVSGGSTDTQYF.

This clone was counted once. CDR3 in amino acids: CASSAQNSDTQYF. Here the CDR3 DNA reads TGTGCCAGCAGTGCTCAGAATTCAGATACGCAGTATTTT. The chain recombines TRBV2 with TRBJ2-3; no firm D call. The CDR3 runs to 13 residues. The germline CDR1 and CDR2 sequences are SNHLY and FYNNEI. V lost 4 bases and J lost 4, with 9 bases in between.

This clone was seen a few times. The chain combines TRBV5-4 with TRBJ2-7, with 11 bases that match TRBD1. J lost 5 bases, V lost 1 base, and 5 bases had no gene match. This CDR3 region has 15 residues. The V gene's germline CDR1 is SGHNT and CDR2 YYREEE (reference sequence). CDR3 in amino acids: CASSLTGTGGHEQYF. Written as DNA, the CDR3 is TGTGCCAGCAGCTTGACCGGGACAGGGGGGCACGAGCAGTACTTC.

The chain uses TRBV19 and TRBJ2-1, with TRBD2 as a possible D gene (6 bases). Germline V gene data show CDR1 as LNHDA and CDR2 as SQIVND (reference sequence). CDR3 length: 14 amino acids. With 4 bases removed from V and 4 bases from J, the gap between germline ends came to 11 bases. The CDR3 DNA sequence: TGTGCCAGTAGTAGCGGGGCCTTTTACAATGAGCAGTTCTTC. It is translated as CASSSGAFYNEQFF.

The chain uses TRBV19 and TRBJ1-3; unclear D gene. From germline, CDR1 is LNHDA and CDR2 SQIVND (reference sequence). Between the trimmed V and J ends, which lost 10 bases and 7 bases, there was a span of 17 bases. CDR3 length: 13 residues. CDR3 protein: CATNGYTANTIYF. In DNA, the CDR3 is TGTGCCACCAATGGATACACAGCCAACACCATATATTTT.

This clone came up once. The chain carries TRBV19 and TRBJ2-1; TRBD2 matches 9 bases. The CDR3 runs 15 residues. Trimming removed 4 bases from V and 2 bases from J; junction bases left unmatched: 3. Germline assignment: CDR1 LNHDA and CDR2 SQIVND (reference sequence). The CDR3: CASSRLAAPYNEQFF. CDR3 sequence (DNA): TGTGCCAGTAGTAGACTAGCGGCGCCCTACAATGAGCAGTTCTTC.

The chain is built from TRBV6-5 and TRBJ2-7, with D tentatively TRBD2 (5 bases). This CDR3 is built from 15 residues. Per the germline V gene, CDR1 is MNHEY and CDR2 is SVGAGI. The V end lost 5 bases, the J end lost 2 bases, and 16 bases lay between the germline ends. The CDR3 DNA is TGTGCCAGCAGTCTCGGGATTACCCGCACCTACGAGCAGTACTTC. It is translated as CASSLGITRTYEQYF.

The chain joins TRBV24-1 to TRBJ1-4; tentative D call: TRBD1 (5 bases). The CDR3 contains 15 residues. V was shortened by 4 bases and J by 5 bases, with 13 bases between the two germline ends. Per the germline V gene, CDR1 is KGHDR and CDR2 is SFDVKD. The DNA of the CDR3 is TGTGCCACCAGTGACGGGGGGATGGGGAATGAAAAACTGTTTTTT. Protein product: CATSDGGMGNEKLFF.

The chain carries TRBV6-5 and TRBJ1-5; D remains ambiguous. This CDR3 contains 13 residues. Trimming took 7 bases from V and 3 from J, leaving 10 bases between them. The germline V gene has CDR1 MNHEY and CDR2 SVGAGI. CDR3 sequence (DNA): TGTGCCAGCACGGCGGAGTTCAATCAGCCCCAGCATTTT. It yields the protein CASTAEFNQPQHF.

The chain links TRBV4-1 to TRBJ2-3; D may be TRBD1 (6 bases). Germline CDR1 and CDR2: MGHRA and YSYEKL. The CDR3 is 15 residues long. Trimming removed 4 bases at V and 2 bases at J, with 13 bases between. CDR3 sequence: CASSPFGQFTDTQYF. Here the CDR3 DNA reads TGCGCCAGCAGCCCCTTTGGACAGTTCACAGATACGCAGTATTTT.

The chain has TRBV4-1 and TRBJ2-7, with 7 bases aligning to TRBD2. The V gene's germline CDR1 is MGHRA and CDR2 YSYEKL. With V trimmed by 0 bases and J by 0 bases, 11 bases remained unmatched. This CDR3 spans 18 amino acids. CDR3 in DNA: TGCGCCAGCAGCCAAGATCGGAGCGGGGTCCCACTCTCCTACGAGCAGTACTTC. This gives the protein CASSQDRSGVPLSYEQYF.

The rearrangement uses TRBV20-1 and TRBJ2-3, with D maybe TRBD2 (6 bases). Germline lookup yields CDR1 DFQATT and CDR2 SNEGSKA (reference sequence). V gave up 3 bases and J gave up 5 bases, with 15 bases separating them. The CDR3 is 14 residues long. CDR3 residues: CSASLLRGEDTQYF. DNA for the CDR3: TGCAGTGCTAGTTTACTGCGGGGCGAAGATACGCAGTATTTT.

The chain joins TRBV6-5 to TRBJ1-1, with D tentatively TRBD1 (6 bases). The V end was cut by 7 bases, the J end by 0 bases, with 12 bases between. Germline V lookup: CDR1 MNHEY, CDR2 SVGAGI. The CDR3 runs to 14 residues. CDR3 nucleotide sequence: TGTGCCAGCAATACCGGGACAATGAACACTGAAGCTTTCTTT. As protein: CASNTGTMNTEAFF.